Listed below are T cell receptor beta chains from one sample, sequenced in a study of cytomegalovirus exposure and HLA in healthy donors. TCRdb's table, derived via immunoSEQ multiplex PCR, lists solely in-frame clones and lacks some. The data show about 180,000 clones, over 65% seen once. The sequenced sample was PBMCs. The receptor set was obtained from a man between 18 and 35 years old in good health and CMV-seronegative. Both conserved end residues are part of each CDR3. D genes are given only for firm matches. Part of the rows lack a size; the others show once, few, many or a class for expanded clones.

J gene	CDR3 length	clone size	D gene	V gene	CDR3 DNA	CDR3 protein
TRBJ2-3	17	NA	TRBD1	TRBV4-3	TGCGCCAGCAGCCAGACGCCAAGGGGGCAGGGGTCGGATACGCAGTATTTT	CASSQTPRGQGSDTQYF
TRBJ2-2	14	NA	NA	TRBV30	TGTGCCTGGAAAGGTGGTAGCCACTCCGGGGAGCTGTTTTTT	CAWKGGSHSGELFF
TRBJ1-1	11	NA	NA	TRBV27	TGTGCCAGCGGGGCGGGGCACCGAGCTTTCTTT	CASGAGHRAFF
TRBJ2-5	16	few	TRBD2	TRBV7-7	TGTGCTAGCAGCTCTAGCGGGGGGTTGACCCCGGGGACCCAGTACTTC	CASSSSGGLTPGTQYF
TRBJ2-1	15	NA	TRBD2	TRBV7-8	TGTGCCAGCAGCTCAGATATTAGCGGGGCCAATGAGCAGTTCTTC	CASSSDISGANEQFF
TRBJ2-1	16	NA	TRBD2	TRBV5-1	TGCGCCAGCAAATCCTCTAGCGGGACCTCCTACAATGAGCAGTTCTTC	CASKSSSGTSYNEQFF
TRBJ1-3	13	NA	NA	TRBV9	TGTGCCAGTGGGAGGGTTGCTGGAAACACCATATATTTT	CASGRVAGNTIYF
TRBJ1-1	10	NA	NA	TRBV29-1	TGCAGCGTTCAGAACACTGAAGCTTTCTTT	CSVQNTEAFF
TRBJ1-2	13	NA	NA	TRBV30	TGTGCCTGGAGGGCCCAAAAAAACTATGGCTACACCTTC	CAWRAQKNYGYTF
TRBJ2-1	13	few	NA	TRBV7-8	TGTGCCAGCAGCCTGAAAACGGGGGGCGAGCAGTTCTTC	CASSLKTGGEQFF
TRBJ2-5	14	NA	NA	TRBV7-8	TGTGCCAGCAGCGCCGGCGGGGTCCAAGAGACCCAGTACTTC	CASSAGGVQETQYF
TRBJ2-1	20	NA	TRBD2	TRBV29-1	TGCAGCGTCCTACCCCGGAGACTAGCGGAAATTCGAAACTCCTACAATGAGCAGTTCTTC	CSVLPRRLAEIRNSYNEQFF
TRBJ1-2	13	NA	NA	TRBV19	TGTGCCAGTAGTTTTTCTGAGGTCTATGGCTACACCTTC	CASSFSEVYGYTF
TRBJ1-1	17	NA	NA	TRBV6-1	TGTGCCAGCAGTGAATCGGTTTTCACAGGTAGGGACACTGAAGCTTTCTTT	CASSESVFTGRDTEAFF
TRBJ2-2	15	few	TRBD1	TRBV6-1	TGTGCCAGCAGTGAGGGGACAGGGACGGCCGGGGAGCTGTTTTTT	CASSEGTGTAGELFF
TRBJ1-2	14	NA	NA	TRBV5-6	TGTGCCAGCAGCTTGGTCACAGGCAGTTATGGCTACACCTTC	CASSLVTGSYGYTF
TRBJ1-4	16	NA	TRBD1	TRBV11-2	TGTGCCAGCAGCTTAGTCCCCGGACAGGGAAATGAAAAACTGTTTTTT	CASSLVPGQGNEKLFF
TRBJ2-1	15	NA	TRBD1	TRBV2	TGTGCCAGCAGTGGTGAGGGGGCCCCCTACAATGAGCAGTTCTTC	CASSGEGAPYNEQFF
TRBJ1-1	18	NA	NA	TRBV5-1	TGCGCCAGCAGCCCCTCATCAGGGCAAAGGGGCATGAACACTGAAGCTTTCTTT	CASSPSSGQRGMNTEAFF
TRBJ1-6	12	NA	NA	TRBV19	TGTGCCAGTAGCGCCAGGGAATCACCCCTCCACTTT	CASSARESPLHF
TRBJ2-7	15	NA	TRBD2	TRBV27	TGTGCCAGCAGTCCCCTGCTAGCGGGATTCTACGAGCAGTACTTC	CASSPLLAGFYEQYF
TRBJ2-7	15	NA	TRBD2	TRBV7-2	TGTGCCAGCAGCTTATCCCTAGCGGGAATTTACGAGCAGTACTTC	CASSLSLAGIYEQYF
TRBJ2-1	11	NA	NA	TRBV20-1	TGCAGTGCAGGGGTTTACAATGAGCAGTTCTTC	CSAGVYNEQFF